One sample yielded the 17 T cell receptor beta chains listed below, sequenced in a study of OX40 agonist ivuxolimab in advanced cancers. The table came from immunoSEQ multiplex PCR; TCRdb's copy has only in-frame clones and leaves some out. In the table there are over 75,000 clones, over 80% of which are singletons. Source: CD4+ or CD8+ T cells sorted from blood, taken in a trial of the OX40 agonist ivuxolimab. The source of these receptors is an adult with an advanced solid tumor such as melanoma, head and neck, liver or kidney cancer.

The chain employs TRBV28 and TRBJ1-1; 7 bases agree with TRBD1. V lost 6 bases to trimming and J lost 1 base; unmatched junction nucleotides: 8. The CDR3 consists of 15 residues. The V gene's germline CDR1 is MDHEN and CDR2 SYDVKM. CDR3 sequence (DNA): TGTGCCAGCAGACCCGGGGACAGCCAGAACACTGAAGCTTTCTTT. Encoded protein: CASRPGDSQNTEAFF.

The chain joins TRBV7-2 to TRBJ2-5, with D unresolved. The CDR3 extends over 15 amino acids. Per germline, CDR1 SGHTA and CDR2 FQGNSA. Trimming left V 3 bases short and J 0 bases short, with 11 bases between. As DNA, the CDR3 is TGTGCCAGCAGCTTCCCCAGCCCCAACCAAGAGACCCAGTACTTC. Amino acids: CASSFPSPNQETQYF.

V gene TRBV5-1 combines with J gene TRBJ2-3; D is undetermined. The V gene's germline CDR1 is SGHRS and CDR2 YFSETQ. CDR3 length equals 14 residues. Trimming took 5 bases from V and 2 from J, leaving 12 bases between them. The DNA for the CDR3 is TGCGCCAGCAGTAGTGGGTCTACCACAGATACGCAGTATTTT. Translation: CASSSGSTTDTQYF.

The chain combines TRBV7-2 with TRBJ1-4; TRBD1 aligns across 7 bases. The germline CDR1 and CDR2 sequences are SGHTA and FQGNSA. The junction had 5 bases not matched to a gene; V was cut back by 6 bases and J by 1 base. CDR3 length: 15 amino acids. The CDR3 nucleotides are TGTGCCAGCAGGACAGGGACAGAAACTAATGAAAAACTGTTTTTT. This sequence encodes CASRTGTETNEKLFF.

The chain links TRBV6-5 to TRBJ1-2, with 7 bases aligning to TRBD1. After removal of 4 bases from V and 7 bases from J, the junction contained 15 bases not matched to a gene. This CDR3 contains 16 residues. The germline CDR1 and CDR2 sequences are MNHEY and SVGAGI. CDR3 nucleotide sequence: TGTGCCAGCAGTTTTGACCCGACAGGGAAACTCTCTGGCTACACCTTC. This sequence encodes CASSFDPTGKLSGYTF.

This clone was seen more than once but under ten times. This chain connects TRBV2 to TRBJ1-2; 7 bases fit TRBD1. Unmatched junction bases numbered 9, after V lost 7 bases and J lost 4 bases. Germline V gene sequence: CDR1 SNHLY, CDR2 FYNNEI. The CDR3 has 14 amino acids. As DNA, the CDR3 is TGTGCCAGCAACCAACAGGGGTCGGTCTATGGCTACACCTTC. It specifies CASNQQGSVYGYTF.

The gene calls are TRBV9 and TRBJ2-5, with TRBD2 matching 7 bases. V shed 0 bases and J 2 bases; nucleotides not matched to a gene: 7. Per the germline V gene, CDR1 is SGDLS and CDR2 is YYNGEE. The CDR3 extends over 16 amino acids. CDR3 region: CASSVGIAGVQETQYF. CDR3 in DNA: TGTGCCAGCAGCGTAGGGATTGCGGGGGTACAAGAGACCCAGTACTTC.

V gene TRBV18 combines with J gene TRBJ2-1; D is ambiguous. The germline V gene encodes CDR1 KGHSH and CDR2 LQKENI. V lost 6 bases and J lost 0, with 15 bases in between. The CDR3 is made up of 16 amino acids. The CDR3 here is CASSRKDKISYNEQFF. The CDR3 DNA follows: TGTGCCAGCTCCCGTAAAGACAAGATCTCCTACAATGAGCAGTTCTTC.

The V call is TRBV19, the J call TRBJ2-1, with a possible D match to TRBD2 (6 bases). The CDR3 length is 13 residues. The V end lost 3 bases, the J end lost 5 bases, and 8 bases lay between the germline ends. CDR1 is LNHDA, CDR2 SQIVND, per germline (reference sequence). CDR3 sequence: CASSIQRDNEQFF. CDR3 bases: TGTGCCAGTAGTATCCAGCGGGACAATGAGCAGTTCTTC. The variable domain in full, completed from reference TRBV19 and TRBJ2-1, reads DGGITQSPKYLFRKEGQNVTLSCEQNLNHDAMYWYRQDPGQGLRLIYYSQIVNDFQKGDIAEGYSVSREKKESFPLTVTSAQKNPTAFYLCASSIQRDNEQFFGPGTRLTVL.

The chain is built from TRBV7-2 and TRBJ2-5; TRBD2 agrees at 8 bases. The CDR3 is 15 amino acids. J lost 5 bases, V lost 5 bases, and 10 bases had no gene match. CDR1 and CDR2 (germline): SGHTA, FQGNSA. CDR3 sequence: CASSPPGGGMETQYF. The CDR3 region has the DNA TGTGCCAGCAGCCCCCCCGGGGGGGGAATGGAGACCCAGTACTTC.

The V gene is TRBV5-4, the J gene TRBJ2-1, with 11 bases fitting TRBD2. The CDR3 is 16 amino acids. Trimming cost V 3 bases and J 3 bases; bases outside gene matches: 5. Germline lookup yields CDR1 SGHNT and CDR2 YYREEE (reference sequence). Here the CDR3 reads CASSWGLADHYNEQFF. DNA for the CDR3: TGTGCCAGCAGCTGGGGACTAGCGGACCACTACAATGAGCAGTTCTTC.

The rearrangement joins TRBV5-1 to TRBJ2-3, with D hard to call. The CDR3 sequence is 13 residues long. The germline V gene has CDR1 SGHRS and CDR2 YFSETQ. Trimming shortened V by 2 bases and J by 6 bases, and 10 bases separated the two germline ends. The DNA of the CDR3 is TGCGCCAGCAGCTTAACGAACTATGATACGCAGTATTTT. This codes for CASSLTNYDTQYF.

The V call is TRBV6-1, the J call TRBJ1-1; D call uncertain. The V end lost 3 bases, the J end lost 7 bases, and 15 bases lay between the germline ends. The CDR3 contains 14 residues. The V gene's germline CDR1 is MNHNS and CDR2 SASEGT. The CDR3, as DNA: TGTGCCAGCAGTGAGACCCAGGTCGTGAGTGAAGCTTTCTTT. It codes for CASSETQVVSEAFF.

The gene calls are TRBV19 and TRBJ1-2, with D tentatively TRBD1 (5 bases). The CDR3 is 13 amino acids. Between the trimmed V and J ends, which lost 6 bases and 8 bases, there was a span of 16 bases. Germline V gene sequence: CDR1 LNHDA, CDR2 SQIVND (reference sequence). The CDR3 spells CASRTTVANGYTF. The CDR3 DNA is TGTGCCAGTAGGACGACAGTGGCGAACGGCTACACCTTC. Drawing the rest from reference TRBV19 and TRBJ1-2, the complete variable domain is DGGITQSPKYLFRKEGQNVTLSCEQNLNHDAMYWYRQDPGQGLRLIYYSQIVNDFQKGDIAEGYSVSREKKESFPLTVTSAQKNPTAFYLCASRTTVANGYTFGSGTRLTVV.

This rearrangement joins TRBV9 to TRBJ2-3; 9 bases are a match to TRBD2. Germline V CDR1 and CDR2: SGDLS, YYNGEE. The V segment lost 4 bases and the J segment 5 bases; nucleotides outside the gene matches: 11. The CDR3 length is 16 residues. As DNA, the CDR3 is TGTGCCAGCAGCCCTTTGACTAGCGGTGCGGTAGATACGCAGTATTTT. This sequence encodes CASSPLTSGAVDTQYF. The complete variable domain, with remaining parts taken from reference TRBV9 and TRBJ2-3, reads DSGVTQTPKHLITATGQRVTLRCSPRSGDLSVYWYQQSLDQGLQFLIQYYNGEERAKGNILERFSAQQFPDLHSELNLSSLELGDSALYFCASSPLTSGAVDTQYFGPGTRLTVL.

This chain joins TRBV6-5 and TRBJ2-5; 7 bases agree with TRBD1. The CDR3 contains 12 residues. Trimming at V came to 9 bases and at J to 3 bases, leaving 4 bases not matched to a gene. Looked up from germline, CDR1 is MNHEY and CDR2 is SVGAGI. Here the CDR3 reads CASSGTEETQYF. As DNA, the CDR3 is TGTGCCAGTTCCGGGACAGAAGAGACCCAGTACTTC.

The chain joins TRBV9 to TRBJ2-1, with a possible D match to TRBD2 (6 bases). The CDR3 has 15 amino acids. Germline loops: CDR1 SGDLS, CDR2 YYNGEE. V lost 0 bases, J lost 4 bases, and 11 bases lay in between. In DNA, the CDR3 is TGTGCCAGCAGCGTAGTGGGGGGACCTTACAATGAGCAGTTCTTC. Its protein is CASSVVGGPYNEQFF.